The clone carrying this T cell receptor (beta chain) came up once. Antigen unknown. CDR3 length equals 15 residues. The ends lost 1 base at V and 8 bases at J; junction bases unmatched: 8. CDR1 GTSNPN and CDR2 SVGIG come from the germline V gene (reference sequence). The protocol was immunoSEQ multiplex PCR, while the TCRdb copy is restricted to in-frame clones and leaves out a portion. The profile covers roughly 400,000 clones, with 92% appearing a single time and around 1.7% taken by the ten largest. The treatment here: 15 to 20 received Ad26.COV2.S at low or high dose, single or two shots; 5 received placebo; per-sample allocation not given. All samples were drawn on day 63, counting from the first vaccine or placebo injection. This specimen comes from a study of Ad26.COV2.S vaccination and SARS-CoV-2 variants. Study observations and caveats: Relative to placebo recipients, vaccine recipients exhibited elevated spike-specific TCR breadth. Recipients of vaccine and of placebo showed similar breadth of their non-spike TCR repertoires. Reports say spike-specific CD8+ and CD4+ T cell responses covered substantial breadth after vaccination.

The V gene is TRBV30, the J gene TRBJ1-4; the match to TRBD1 covers 9 bases. The sample in question was peripheral blood, obtained in a trial of Ad26.COV2.S vaccine versus placebo. This receptor was taken from a person between 18 and 59 years old who received the Ad26.COV2.S COVID-19 vaccine or a placebo. The CDR3, as DNA: TGTGCCTGGAGTGCAACAGGGGGCGCCCGAGAAAAACTGTTTTTT. Protein product: CAWSATGGAREKLFF.